These 23 T cell receptor beta chains originate from one sample sequenced in a study of blood T cell repertoires in COVID-19. Assay used: immunoSEQ multiplex PCR; TCRdb lists only in-frame clones, some missing. The sample includes around 55,000 clones, around nine tenths of them seen just once. The source material was peripheral blood. The receptors here all came from a human donor with active COVID-19. The donor label of this sample is uncertain.

This clone was counted a single time. The chain employs TRBV19 and TRBJ1-2; D is uncertain. The germline V gene has CDR1 LNHDA and CDR2 SQIVND (reference sequence). V gave up 5 bases and J gave up 5 bases, with 18 bases separating them. There are 15 residues in the CDR3. The CDR3 DNA follows: TGTGCCAGTAGTCATCAACATAGCGAAGCGTATGGCTACACCTTC. This gives the protein CASSHQHSEAYGYTF.

This chain connects TRBV3-1 (or the pseudogene TRBV3-2) to TRBJ2-3; 9 bases align to TRBD1. Germline-derived CDR1 and CDR2 are LGHDT and YNNKEL (reference sequence). The CDR3 is made up of 14 amino acids. Trimming took 5 bases from V and 2 from J; bases not matched to a gene: 2. The CDR3: CASSWTGVTDTQYF. DNA for the CDR3: TGTGCCAGCAGCTGGACAGGGGTCACAGATACGCAGTATTTT.

This rearrangement joins TRBV11-2 to TRBJ1-1; TRBD1 aligns across 10 bases. Germline V gene sequence: CDR1 SGHAT, CDR2 FQNNGV. The CDR3 runs to 17 residues. V was pared by 5 bases and J by 6 bases, with 15 bases of the junction left unmatched. The CDR3 sequence: CASSPTGGVTLFPEAFF. The CDR3 region has the DNA TGTGCCAGCAGCCCGACAGGGGGCGTAACTCTGTTCCCTGAAGCTTTCTTT.

The chain couples TRBV7-3 to TRBJ1-6; D is perhaps TRBD1 (5 bases). V was trimmed by 5 bases and J by 12 bases, leaving 14 bases between them. The germline CDR1 and CDR2 sequences are SGHTA and FQGTGA. There are 13 residues in the CDR3. This chain's CDR3 is CASSGGVWEPLHF. The DNA for the CDR3 is TGTGCCAGCAGCGGGGGGGTTTGGGAACCCCTCCACTTT. Based on the CDR3 plus reference TRBV7-3 and TRBJ1-6, the full variable domain is GAGVSQTPSNKVTEKGKYVELRCDPISGHTALYWYRQSLGQGPEFLIYFQGTGAADDSGLPNDRFFAVRPEGSVSTLKIQRTERGDSAVYLCASSGGVWEPLHFGNGTRLTVT.

The gene calls are TRBV6-5 and TRBJ2-7; possibly TRBD1 for D (6 bases). Trimming cost V 5 bases and J 0 bases, with 8 bases left between them. Germline-derived CDR1 and CDR2 are MNHEY and SVGAGI. This CDR3 contains 13 residues. The CDR3 bases are TGTGCCAGCAGTAGGACAGACTCCTACGAGCAGTACTTC. It codes for CASSRTDSYEQYF.

The chain couples TRBV27 to TRBJ2-1, with 12 bases lining up with TRBD2. V was clipped by 3 bases and J by 6 bases; unmatched bases: 6. The CDR3 is 16 amino acids. Per the germline V gene, CDR1 is MNHEY and CDR2 is SMNVEV (reference sequence). The chain's CDR3 is CASSFQGLAGFNEQFF. CDR3 bases: TGTGCCAGCAGTTTTCAGGGACTAGCGGGTTTCAATGAGCAGTTCTTC.

This chain links TRBV28 with TRBJ1-6, with TRBD1 identical over 8 bases. Germline CDR1 reads MDHEN; CDR2 reads SYDVKM. This CDR3 comprises 14 residues. V dropped 5 bases and J dropped 7; count of bases not matched to a gene: 4. The CDR3 nucleotides read TGTGCCAGCAGTATTAGACAGGGGAATTCACCCCTCCACTTT. Translation: CASSIRQGNSPLHF. Complete variable domain (other parts from reference TRBV28 and TRBJ1-6): DVKVTQSSRYLVKRTGEKVFLECVQDMDHENMFWYRQDPGLGLRLIYFSYDVKMKEKGDIPEGYSVSREKKERFSLILESASTNQTSMYLCASSIRQGNSPLHFGNGTRLTVT.

The chain links TRBV18 to TRBJ2-1; D is possibly TRBD1 (6 bases). CDR3 length: 17 residues. CDR1 and CDR2 from the germline V gene are KGHSH and LQKENI. Trimming removed 0 bases at V and 9 bases at J, with 21 bases between. DNA of the CDR3: TGTGCCAGCTCACCACCCTCGGGCCCGCCCGTAGGGGGTGAGCAGTTCTTC. Protein sequence: CASSPPSGPPVGGEQFF.

The gene calls are TRBV5-6 and TRBJ2-7, with TRBD1 identical over 8 bases. From germline, CDR1 is SGHDT and CDR2 YYEEEE. The CDR3 totals 14 residues. V was pared by 4 bases and J by 2 bases, with 5 bases of the junction left unmatched. In DNA, the CDR3 is TGTGCCAGCAGCGCCAGGGGGCAAACCTACGAGCAGTACTTC. Its translation is CASSARGQTYEQYF.

Only one count was recorded for this clone. Compared with germline, one end of the junction differs, possibly owing to a read error. The chain uses TRBV6-1 and TRBJ2-1, with a tentative D call TRBD2 (6 bases). The CDR3 sequence is 15 residues long. Germline-derived CDR1 and CDR2 are MNHNS and SASEGT. The CDR3 is CASREGGTPYNEQFF. In nucleotides, the CDR3 is TGTGCCAGCAGAGAAGGTGGGACTCCTTACAATGAGCAGTTCTTC.

CDR3 amino acids: CASGIPTGGPQHF. Written as DNA, the CDR3 is TGTGCTAGTGGTATACCCACAGGGGGCCCCCAGCATTTT. The V gene is TRBV12-5, the J gene TRBJ1-5; 9 bases match TRBD1. Germline-derived CDR1 and CDR2 are LGHNT and FRNRAP. CDR3 size: 13 residues. The trim removed 5 bases at V and 10 bases at J, leaving 6 bases unmatched.

The J gene is TRBJ2-1, the V gene TRBV9; D gene unclear. CDR1 SGDLS and CDR2 YYNGEE come from the germline V gene. This CDR3 region has 13 residues. V was trimmed by 1 base and J by 1 base, leaving 3 bases between them. The CDR3 DNA follows: TGTGCCAGCAGCGTATATTCCTACAATGAGCAGTTCTTC. This sequence encodes CASSVYSYNEQFF.

The V gene is TRBV27, the J gene TRBJ2-2; the match to TRBD1 covers 8 bases. The CDR3 runs 14 residues. V lost 3 bases to trimming and J lost 8 bases; unmatched junction nucleotides: 5. CDR1 and CDR2 (germline): MNHEY, SMNVEV (reference sequence). In DNA, the CDR3 is TGTGCCAGCAGTTTCACAGGGGGAGCGGGGGAGCTGTTTTTT. Amino acid sequence: CASSFTGGAGELFF.

J is TRBJ2-1 and V is TRBV11-3, with TRBD1 identical over 9 bases. J was trimmed by 8 bases and V by 5 bases; bases with no gene match: 10. Per germline, CDR1 SGHNT and CDR2 YENEEA. The CDR3 covers 15 residues. CDR3 amino acids: CASSPAGQGFHEQFF. The CDR3 DNA reads as TGTGCCAGCAGCCCGGCGGGACAGGGTTTCCATGAGCAGTTCTTC. Drawing the rest from reference TRBV11-3 and TRBJ2-1, the complete variable domain is EAGVVQSPRYKIIEKKQPVAFWCNPISGHNTLYWYLQNLGQGPELLIRYENEEAVDDSQLPKDRFSAERLKGVDSTLKIQPAELGDSAVYLCASSPAGQGFHEQFFGPGTRLTVL.

V gene TRBV19 combines with J gene TRBJ1-2; 7 bases are a match to TRBD1. CDR1 and CDR2 (germline): LNHDA, SQIVND (reference sequence). Germline trimming cut 9 bases from V and 4 bases from J; bases unmatched to any gene: 5. CDR3 length: 12 residues. The chain's CDR3 is CASEQGSYGYTF. DNA for the CDR3: TGTGCCAGCGAACAGGGGAGCTATGGCTACACCTTC. The variable domain in full, with the rest retrieved from reference TRBV19 and TRBJ1-2, is DGGITQSPKYLFRKEGQNVTLSCEQNLNHDAMYWYRQDPGQGLRLIYYSQIVNDFQKGDIAEGYSVSREKKESFPLTVTSAQKNPTAFYLCASEQGSYGYTFGSGTRLTVV.

The chain uses TRBV27 and TRBJ2-1; D is possibly TRBD2 (7 bases). This CDR3 has 15 residues. The V end lost 2 bases, the J end lost 4 bases, and 12 bases lay between the germline ends. The germline CDR1 and CDR2 sequences are MNHEY and SMNVEV (reference sequence). The CDR3 here is CASSLRGRGYNEQFF. The CDR3 DNA sequence: TGTGCCAGCAGTTTAAGGGGGAGGGGGTACAATGAGCAGTTCTTC.

J is TRBJ2-3 and V is TRBV7-2; 12 bases agree with TRBD2. CDR3 length: 20 amino acids. The germline V gene has CDR1 SGHTA and CDR2 FQGNSA. Losses at the gene ends were 0 bases for V and 2 bases for J; bases not matched to a gene: 12. CDR3 sequence (DNA): TGTGCCAGCAGCTTAGCGCCCACTAGCGGGGGGAACCTAGACACAGATACGCAGTATTTT. Encoded protein: CASSLAPTSGGNLDTDTQYF.

The chain couples TRBV6-5 to TRBJ2-7, with 12 nucleotides matching TRBD2. V trimming: 6 bases; J trimming: 5 bases; junction bases outside the gene matches: 2. The germline CDR1 and CDR2 sequences are MNHEY and SVGAGI. This CDR3 contains 13 residues. The CDR3 nucleotides are TGTGCCAGCAGGACTAGCGGGAGTGACGAGCAGTACTTC. Its protein product is CASRTSGSDEQYF.

The J gene is TRBJ2-5, the V gene TRBV7-9; D may be TRBD1 (6 bases). V was trimmed by 5 bases and J by 5 bases, leaving 12 bases between them. This CDR3 has 13 amino acids. The germline gives CDR1 SEHNR, CDR2 FQNEAQ (reference sequence). CDR3 DNA: TGTGCCAGCAGCCAGGGGAATGGGGAGACCCAGTACTTC. Translation: CASSQGNGETQYF.

J is TRBJ1-2 and V is TRBV6-1, with 8 nucleotides matching TRBD1. The V gene end was trimmed by 3 bases and the J gene end by 4 bases; junction bases not matched to a gene: 4. Germline V gene lookup returns CDR1 MNHNS and CDR2 SASEGT. The CDR3 is 14 amino acids. The CDR3 is CASSDGQGSYGYTF. The CDR3 DNA is TGTGCCAGCAGTGACGGACAGGGAAGCTATGGCTACACCTTC.

The chain links TRBV6-5 to TRBJ2-7; 8 nucleotides align to TRBD2. V was clipped by 6 bases and J by 5 bases; unmatched bases: 9. Per the germline V gene, CDR1 is MNHEY and CDR2 is SVGAGI. CDR3 size: 14 residues. CDR3 nucleotide sequence: TGTGCCAGCAGGACCGCCGGGAGGGCGGACGAGCAGTACGTC. Residues: CASRTAGRADEQYV.

The V gene is TRBV9, the J gene TRBJ2-5; possible D gene TRBD2, 5 bases. The CDR3 consists of 13 residues. The germline V and J ends were trimmed by 4 bases and 7 bases, with 14 bases remaining between them. The germline gives CDR1 SGDLS, CDR2 YYNGEE. CDR3 nucleotides: TGTGCCAGCAGCCCAAGTCCCAGCGGGACCCAGTACTTC. As protein: CASSPSPSGTQYF.

The chain combines TRBV7-9 with TRBJ2-7; tentatively, D is TRBD2 (5 bases). The germline CDR1 and CDR2 sequences are SEHNR and FQNEAQ (reference sequence). The CDR3 has 13 amino acids. V lost 5 bases and J 6 bases, leaving 14 bases between the germline ends. CDR3 nucleotides: TGTGCCAGCAGCCCCACTTCGGGATCCGAGCAGTACGTC. Protein: CASSPTSGSEQYV.